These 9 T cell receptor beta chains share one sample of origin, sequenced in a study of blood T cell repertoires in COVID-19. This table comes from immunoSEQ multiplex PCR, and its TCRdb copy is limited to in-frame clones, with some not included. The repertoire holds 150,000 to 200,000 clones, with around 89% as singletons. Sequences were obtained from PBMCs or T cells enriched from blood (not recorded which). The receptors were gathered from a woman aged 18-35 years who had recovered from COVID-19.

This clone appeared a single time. The CDR3 loop is CSASFSGIGEKLFF. In DNA form, the CDR3 reads TGCAGTGCTAGTTTTTCAGGGATTGGGGAAAAACTGTTTTTT. The V call is TRBV20-1, the J call TRBJ1-4, with D possibly matching TRBD1 (5 bases). This CDR3 has 14 amino acids. V lost 3 bases and J 8 bases, leaving 16 bases between the germline ends. Germline-derived CDR1 and CDR2 are DFQATT and SNEGSKA (reference sequence).

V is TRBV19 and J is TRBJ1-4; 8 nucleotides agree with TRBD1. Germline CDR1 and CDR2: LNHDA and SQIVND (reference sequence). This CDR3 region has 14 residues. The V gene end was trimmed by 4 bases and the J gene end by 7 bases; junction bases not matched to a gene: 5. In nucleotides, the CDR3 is TGTGCCAGTAGTACGCGGACAGGGAGTGAAAAACTGTTTTTT. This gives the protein CASSTRTGSEKLFF. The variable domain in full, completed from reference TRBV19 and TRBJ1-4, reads DGGITQSPKYLFRKEGQNVTLSCEQNLNHDAMYWYRQDPGQGLRLIYYSQIVNDFQKGDIAEGYSVSREKKESFPLTVTSAQKNPTAFYLCASSTRTGSEKLFFGSGTQLSVL.

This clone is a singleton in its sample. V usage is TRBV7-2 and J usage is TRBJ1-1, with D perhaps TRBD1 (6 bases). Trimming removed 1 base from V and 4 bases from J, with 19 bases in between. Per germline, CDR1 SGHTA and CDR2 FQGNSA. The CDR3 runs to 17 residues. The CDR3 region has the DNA TGTGCCAGCAGCTTAGGACCCCGGGCCGGGGGGCCCACTGAAGCTTTCTTT. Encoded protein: CASSLGPRAGGPTEAFF. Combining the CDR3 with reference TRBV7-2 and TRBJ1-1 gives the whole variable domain GAGVSQSPSNKVTEKGKDVELRCDPISGHTALYWYRQSLGQGLEFLIYFQGNSAPDKSGLPSDRFSAERTGGSVSTLTIQRTQQEDSAVYLCASSLGPRAGGPTEAFFGQGTRLTVV.

The CDR3 region is CASGLGGLGTQYF. DNA for the CDR3: TGTGCTAGTGGTCTCGGGGGTCTCGGGACCCAGTACTTC. This sequence joins TRBV12-5 and TRBJ2-5, with a tentative D call TRBD2 (6 bases). Trimming took off 5 bases at V and 7 bases at J, with 14 bases between the two ends. Germline V gene lookup returns CDR1 LGHNT and CDR2 FRNRAP. This CDR3 comprises 13 residues.

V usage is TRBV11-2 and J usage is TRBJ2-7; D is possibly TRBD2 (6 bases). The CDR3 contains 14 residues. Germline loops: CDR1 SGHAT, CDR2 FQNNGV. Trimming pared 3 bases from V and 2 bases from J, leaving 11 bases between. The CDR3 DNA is TGTGCCAGCAGCTTTGGAGGGACGGCCTACGAGCAGTACTTC. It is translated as CASSFGGTAYEQYF.

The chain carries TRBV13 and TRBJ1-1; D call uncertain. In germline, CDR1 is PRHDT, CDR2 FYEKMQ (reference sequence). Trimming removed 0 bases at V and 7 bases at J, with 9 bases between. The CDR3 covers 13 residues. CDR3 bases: TGTGCCAGCAGCTTAGGCCGTGGACTTGAAGCTTTCTTT. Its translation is CASSLGRGLEAFF.

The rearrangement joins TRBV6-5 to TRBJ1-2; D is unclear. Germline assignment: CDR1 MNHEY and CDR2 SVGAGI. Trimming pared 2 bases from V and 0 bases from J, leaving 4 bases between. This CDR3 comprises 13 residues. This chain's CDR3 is CASSYLANYGYTF. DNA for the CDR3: TGTGCCAGCAGTTACCTCGCTAACTATGGCTACACCTTC.

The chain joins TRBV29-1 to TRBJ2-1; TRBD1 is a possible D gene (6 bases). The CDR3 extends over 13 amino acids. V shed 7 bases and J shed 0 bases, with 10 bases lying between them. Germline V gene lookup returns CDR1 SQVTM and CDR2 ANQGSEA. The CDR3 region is CSGTGSSYNEQFF. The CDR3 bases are TGCAGCGGTACAGGGAGCTCCTACAATGAGCAGTTCTTC.

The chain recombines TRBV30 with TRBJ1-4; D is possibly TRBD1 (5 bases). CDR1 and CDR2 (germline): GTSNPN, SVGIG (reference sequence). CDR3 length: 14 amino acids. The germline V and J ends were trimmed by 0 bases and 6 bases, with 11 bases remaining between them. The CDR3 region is CAWSVWGVDEKLFF. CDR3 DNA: TGTGCCTGGAGTGTCTGGGGGGTTGATGAAAAACTGTTTTTT. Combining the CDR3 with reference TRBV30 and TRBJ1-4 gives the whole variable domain SQTIHQWPATLVQPVGSPLSLECTVEGTSNPNLYWYRQAAGRGLQLLFYSVGIGQISSEVPQNLSASRPQDRQFILSSKKLLLSDSGFYLCAWSVWGVDEKLFFGSGTQLSVL.